The TCR beta chain described here comes from a study of cytomegalovirus exposure and HLA in healthy donors. The PCR employed 60 Vbeta primers together with 13 Jbeta primers. TCRdb's copy holds only in-frame clones and misses some; the assay was immunoSEQ multiplex PCR. The sample lists fewer than 200,000 clones, 80% occurring once. This CDR3 spans 14 amino acids. The V end was cut by 4 bases, the J end by 0 bases, with 9 bases between. Germline CDR1 reads SGHRS; CDR2 reads YFSETQ. V gene TRBV5-1 combines with J gene TRBJ2-3, with D possibly being TRBD1 (6 bases). Sequencing was done on a sample of PBMCs. This clonotype was sampled from a woman between 50 and 59 years old in good health and CMV-seronegative. The CDR3 coding sequence is TGCGCCAGCAGCGGGGACATAAGCACAGATACGCAGTATTTT. Its translation: CASSGDISTDTQYF.